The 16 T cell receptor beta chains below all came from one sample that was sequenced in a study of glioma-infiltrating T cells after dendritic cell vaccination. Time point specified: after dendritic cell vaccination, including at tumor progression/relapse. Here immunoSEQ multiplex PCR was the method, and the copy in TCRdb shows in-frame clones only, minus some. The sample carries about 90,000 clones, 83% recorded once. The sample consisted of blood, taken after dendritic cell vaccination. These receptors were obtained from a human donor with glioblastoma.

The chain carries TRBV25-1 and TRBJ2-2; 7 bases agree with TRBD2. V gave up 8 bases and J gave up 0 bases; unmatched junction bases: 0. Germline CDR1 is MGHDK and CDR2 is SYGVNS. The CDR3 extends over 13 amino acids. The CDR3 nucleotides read TGTGCCAGCCGGGGGGCGAACACCGGGGAGCTGTTTTTT. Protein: CASRGANTGELFF.

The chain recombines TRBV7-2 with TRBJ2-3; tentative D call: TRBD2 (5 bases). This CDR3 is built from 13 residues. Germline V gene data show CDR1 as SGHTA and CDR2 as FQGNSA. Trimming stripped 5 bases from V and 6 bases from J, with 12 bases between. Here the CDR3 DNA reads TGTGCCAGCAGCCGGACTTTTGGGGATACGCAGTATTTT. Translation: CASSRTFGDTQYF.

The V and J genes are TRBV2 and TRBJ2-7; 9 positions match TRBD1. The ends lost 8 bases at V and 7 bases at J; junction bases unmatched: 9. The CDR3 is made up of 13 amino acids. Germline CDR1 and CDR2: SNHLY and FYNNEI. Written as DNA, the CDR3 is TGTGCCAGCCGGGACAGGGTTAACTTGGAGCAGTACTTC. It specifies CASRDRVNLEQYF.

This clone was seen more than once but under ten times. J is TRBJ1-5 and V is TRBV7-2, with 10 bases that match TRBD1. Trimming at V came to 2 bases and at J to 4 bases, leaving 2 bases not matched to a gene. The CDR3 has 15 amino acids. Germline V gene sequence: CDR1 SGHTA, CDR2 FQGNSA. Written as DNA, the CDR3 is TGTGCCAGCAGCTTACTGGGACAGGGGAATCAGCCCCAGCATTTT. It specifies CASSLLGQGNQPQHF.

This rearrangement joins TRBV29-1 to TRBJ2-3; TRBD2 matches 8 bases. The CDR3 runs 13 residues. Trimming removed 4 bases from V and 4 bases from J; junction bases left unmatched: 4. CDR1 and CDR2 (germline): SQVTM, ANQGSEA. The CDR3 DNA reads TGCAGCGTTGCGGGGGGGGCGGCAGATACGCAGTATTTT. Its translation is CSVAGGAADTQYF.

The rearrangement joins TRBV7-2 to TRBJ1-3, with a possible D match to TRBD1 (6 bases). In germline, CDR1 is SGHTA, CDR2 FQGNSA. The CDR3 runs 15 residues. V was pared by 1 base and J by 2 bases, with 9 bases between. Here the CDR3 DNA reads TGTGCCAGCAGCTTAGGTCCAGGGGCTGGAAACACCATATATTTT. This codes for CASSLGPGAGNTIYF.

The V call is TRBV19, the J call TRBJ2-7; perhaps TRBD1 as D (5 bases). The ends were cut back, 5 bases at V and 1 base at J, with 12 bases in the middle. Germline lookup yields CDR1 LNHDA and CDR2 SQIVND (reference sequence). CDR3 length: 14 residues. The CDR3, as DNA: TGTGCCAGTAGTTCGACAGCCACTTCCTACGAGCAGTACTTC. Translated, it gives CASSSTATSYEQYF.

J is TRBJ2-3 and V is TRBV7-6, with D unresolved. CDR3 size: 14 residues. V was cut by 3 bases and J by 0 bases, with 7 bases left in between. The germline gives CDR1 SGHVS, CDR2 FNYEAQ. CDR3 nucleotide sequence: TGTGCCAGCAGCTTGATGGCAAGCACAGATACGCAGTATTTT. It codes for CASSLMASTDTQYF.

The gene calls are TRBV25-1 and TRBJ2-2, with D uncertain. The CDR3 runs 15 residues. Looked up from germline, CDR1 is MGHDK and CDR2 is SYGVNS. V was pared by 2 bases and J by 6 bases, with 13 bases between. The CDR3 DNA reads TGTGCCAGCAGTGAACTTTTGACATCGCCCGGGGAGCTGTTTTTT. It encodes CASSELLTSPGELFF.

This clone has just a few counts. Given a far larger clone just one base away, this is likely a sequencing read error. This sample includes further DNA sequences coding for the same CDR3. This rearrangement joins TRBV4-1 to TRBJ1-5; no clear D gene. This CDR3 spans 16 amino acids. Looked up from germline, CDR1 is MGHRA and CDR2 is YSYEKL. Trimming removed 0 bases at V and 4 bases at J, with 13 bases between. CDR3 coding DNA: TGCGCCAGCAGCCAAGATAGTCCAGCGTCGAATCAGCCCCAGCATTTT. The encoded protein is CASSQDSPASNQPQHF.

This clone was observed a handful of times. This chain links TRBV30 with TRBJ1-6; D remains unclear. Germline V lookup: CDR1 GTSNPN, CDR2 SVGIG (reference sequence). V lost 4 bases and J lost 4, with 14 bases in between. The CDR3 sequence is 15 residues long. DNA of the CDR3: TGTGCCTGGAAAAATCCTGAGTCTTATAATTCACCCCTCCACTTT. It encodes CAWKNPESYNSPLHF.

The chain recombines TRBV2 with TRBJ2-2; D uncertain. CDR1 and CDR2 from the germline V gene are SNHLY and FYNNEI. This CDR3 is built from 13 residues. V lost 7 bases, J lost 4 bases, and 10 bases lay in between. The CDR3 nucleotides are TGTGCCAGCATGACTTATGTCACCGGGGAGCTGTTTTTT. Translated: CASMTYVTGELFF.

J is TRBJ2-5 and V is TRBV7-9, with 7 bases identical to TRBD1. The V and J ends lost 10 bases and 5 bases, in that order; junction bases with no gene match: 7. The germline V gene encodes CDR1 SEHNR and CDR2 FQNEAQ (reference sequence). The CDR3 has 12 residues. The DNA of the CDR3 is TGTGCCATTCGGACAGGTGGGGAGACCCAGTACTTC. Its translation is CAIRTGGETQYF.

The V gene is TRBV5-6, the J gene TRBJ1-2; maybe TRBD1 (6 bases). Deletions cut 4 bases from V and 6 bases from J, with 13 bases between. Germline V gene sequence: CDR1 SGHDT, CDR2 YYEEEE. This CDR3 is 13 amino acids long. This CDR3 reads CASSAGTLDGYTF. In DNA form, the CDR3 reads TGTGCCAGCAGCGCAGGGACATTGGATGGCTACACCTTC.

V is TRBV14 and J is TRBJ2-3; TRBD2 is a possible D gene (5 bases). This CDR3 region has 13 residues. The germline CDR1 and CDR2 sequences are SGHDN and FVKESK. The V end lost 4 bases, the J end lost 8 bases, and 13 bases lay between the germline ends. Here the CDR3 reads CASSRRLGGTQYF. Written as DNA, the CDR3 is TGTGCCAGCAGCCGGAGACTTGGAGGTACGCAGTATTTT.

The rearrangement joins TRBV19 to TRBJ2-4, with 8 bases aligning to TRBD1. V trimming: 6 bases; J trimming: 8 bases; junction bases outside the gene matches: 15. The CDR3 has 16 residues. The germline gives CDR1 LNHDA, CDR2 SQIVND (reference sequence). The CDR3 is CASSERGRGRGHIQYF. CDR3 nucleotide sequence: TGTGCCAGTAGCGAAAGGGGCAGGGGCAGGGGGCACATTCAGTACTTC. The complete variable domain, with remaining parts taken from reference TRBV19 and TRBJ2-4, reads DGGITQSPKYLFRKEGQNVTLSCEQNLNHDAMYWYRQDPGQGLRLIYYSQIVNDFQKGDIAEGYSVSREKKESFPLTVTSAQKNPTAFYLCASSERGRGRGHIQYFGAGTRLSVL.